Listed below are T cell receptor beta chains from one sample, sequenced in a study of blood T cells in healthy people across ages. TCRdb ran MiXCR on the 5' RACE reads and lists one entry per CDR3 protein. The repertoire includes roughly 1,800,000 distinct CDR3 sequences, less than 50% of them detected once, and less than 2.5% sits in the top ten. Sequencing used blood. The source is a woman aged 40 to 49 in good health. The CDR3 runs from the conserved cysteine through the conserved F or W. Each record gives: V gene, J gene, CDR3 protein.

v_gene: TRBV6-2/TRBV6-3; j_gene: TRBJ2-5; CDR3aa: CASRSGQTQYF
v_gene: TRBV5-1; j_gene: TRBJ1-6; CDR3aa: CASSLATAQSPLHF
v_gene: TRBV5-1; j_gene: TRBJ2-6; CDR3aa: CASSLEGCCSGANVLTF
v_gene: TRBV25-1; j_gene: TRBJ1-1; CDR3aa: CASSDLQVARPTEAFF
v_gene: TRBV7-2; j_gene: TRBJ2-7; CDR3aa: CASSLGRGGATYEQYF
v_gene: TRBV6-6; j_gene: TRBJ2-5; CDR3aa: CASSLWVDAPENEQYF
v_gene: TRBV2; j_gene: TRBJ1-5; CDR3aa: CASRGTVSNQPQHF
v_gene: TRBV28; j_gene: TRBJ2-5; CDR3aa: CASRLRGKETQYF
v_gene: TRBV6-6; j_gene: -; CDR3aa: CASSSAGLFYEQYF
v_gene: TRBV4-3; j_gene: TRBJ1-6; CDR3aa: CASSPTGEESSPLHF
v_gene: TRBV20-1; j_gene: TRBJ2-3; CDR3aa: CSASGVAGGTDTQYF
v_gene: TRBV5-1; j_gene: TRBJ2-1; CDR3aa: CASKSPYSGGYNEQFF
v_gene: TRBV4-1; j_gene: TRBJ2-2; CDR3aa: CASSQVGQGAGTGELFF
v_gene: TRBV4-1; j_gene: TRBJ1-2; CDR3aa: CASSQDRGDLYGYTF
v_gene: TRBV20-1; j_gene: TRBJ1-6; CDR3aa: CSARDGGSYNSPLHF
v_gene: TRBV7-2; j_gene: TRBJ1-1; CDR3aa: CASSLGLSDLGAEAFF
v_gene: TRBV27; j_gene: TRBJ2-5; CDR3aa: CASSGAGAETQYF
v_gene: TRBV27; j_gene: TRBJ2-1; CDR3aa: CASSFQVVAGWYNEQFF
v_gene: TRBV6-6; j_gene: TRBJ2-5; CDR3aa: CASRPSSETQYF
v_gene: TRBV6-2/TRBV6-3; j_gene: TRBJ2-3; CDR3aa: CASSTDRDPTDTQYF
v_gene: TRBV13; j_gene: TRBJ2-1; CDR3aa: CASSSRVGGYYNEQFF
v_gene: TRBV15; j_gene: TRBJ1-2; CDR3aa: CATSPRDTTSGGYTF
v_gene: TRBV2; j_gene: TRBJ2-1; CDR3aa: CASSEARFRGDEQFF
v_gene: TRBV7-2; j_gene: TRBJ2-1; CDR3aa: CASGGSAGPKRGNEQFF
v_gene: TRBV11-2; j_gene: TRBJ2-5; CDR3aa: CASSLGLRIYQGGETQYF
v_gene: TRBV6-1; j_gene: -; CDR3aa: CASSEAWVPRRAGGIETQYF
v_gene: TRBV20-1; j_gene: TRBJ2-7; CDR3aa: CSASGSLSTRGGEQYF
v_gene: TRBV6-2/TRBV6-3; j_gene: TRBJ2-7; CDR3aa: CASSWDRVSLEQYF
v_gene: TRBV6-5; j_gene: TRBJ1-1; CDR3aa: CASQDSLMNTEAFF
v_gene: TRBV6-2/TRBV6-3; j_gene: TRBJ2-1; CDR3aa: CANSYGGSYNEQFF
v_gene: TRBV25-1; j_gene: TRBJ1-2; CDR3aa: CASSESISPYGYTF
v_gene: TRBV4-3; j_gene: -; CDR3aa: CASSQDQSFYNEQYF
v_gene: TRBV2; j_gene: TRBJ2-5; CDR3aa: CASSALRGPQETQYF
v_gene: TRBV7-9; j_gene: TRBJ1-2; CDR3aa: CANSLEYRVDGYTF
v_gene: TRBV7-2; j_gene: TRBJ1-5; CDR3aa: CASSLSPRIVGQPQHF
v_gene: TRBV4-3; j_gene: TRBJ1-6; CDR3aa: CASSQHVGSPLHF
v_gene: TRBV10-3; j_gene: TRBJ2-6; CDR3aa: CATGKEYHSGANVLTF
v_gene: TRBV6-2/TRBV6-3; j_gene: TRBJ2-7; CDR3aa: CASSPYRDRPYEQYF
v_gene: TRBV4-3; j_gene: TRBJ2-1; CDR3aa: CASSLSRGYGNEQFF
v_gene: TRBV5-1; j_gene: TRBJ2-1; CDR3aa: CASSSRGGPRNSYNEQFF
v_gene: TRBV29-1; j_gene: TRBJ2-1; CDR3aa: CSVEDPSTSGYVNEQFF
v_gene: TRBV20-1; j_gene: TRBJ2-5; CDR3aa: CSAKTGGNEQYF
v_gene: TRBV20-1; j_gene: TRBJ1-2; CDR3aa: CSVDREGGYTF
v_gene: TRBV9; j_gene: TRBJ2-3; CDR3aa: CASSVDQGGGTDTQYF
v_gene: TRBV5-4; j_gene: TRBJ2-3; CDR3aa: CASSLPLGRLTDTQYF
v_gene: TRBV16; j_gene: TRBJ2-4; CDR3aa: CASSQGSTAKNIQYF
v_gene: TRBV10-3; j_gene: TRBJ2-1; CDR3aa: CAISTTGTGGEEQFF
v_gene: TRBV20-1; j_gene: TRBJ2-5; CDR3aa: CSTDRGQETQYF
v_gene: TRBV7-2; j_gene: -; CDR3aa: CASSPPGRGGHGEQYF
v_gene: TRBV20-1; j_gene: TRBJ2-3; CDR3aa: CSASGQGGRGCTDTQYF